Shown below are 14 T cell receptor beta chains from a single sample sequenced in a study of OX40 agonist ivuxolimab in advanced cancers. This table comes from immunoSEQ multiplex PCR, and its TCRdb copy is limited to in-frame clones, with some not included. There are about 40,000 clones in the sample; 86% occur only once, and more than 10% lies in the top ten. Here the sequenced sample was CD4+ or CD8+ T cells sorted from blood, taken in a trial of the OX40 agonist ivuxolimab. These receptors all come from an adult with an advanced solid tumor such as melanoma, head and neck, liver or kidney cancer.

The V gene is TRBV5-4, the J gene TRBJ1-4; D uncertain. CDR3 length: 17 residues. Germline V gives CDR1 SGHNT, CDR2 YYREEE (reference sequence). Trimming left V 0 bases short and J 7 bases short, with 19 bases between. The CDR3 region has the DNA TGTGCCAGCAGCTTGGACCGGTTTTCGGGGTTCGGTGAAAAACTGTTTTTT. Its protein is CASSLDRFSGFGEKLFF.

As for this clone: Other DNA sequences in the same sample also yield this CDR3. The CDR3: CAIRGQYNQPQHF. The CDR3 nucleotides are TGTGCCATTCGAGGACAGTACAATCAGCCCCAGCATTTT. The chain joins TRBV28 to TRBJ1-5, with D possibly matching TRBD1 (6 bases). The CDR3 covers 13 residues. CDR1 and CDR2 (germline): MDHEN, SYDVKM. V was shortened by 10 bases and J by 3 bases, with 13 bases between the two germline ends.

This clone was recorded once. The chain uses TRBV18 and TRBJ2-7, with 8 bases fitting TRBD1. The CDR3 length is 16 residues. V was pared by 3 bases and J by 4 bases, with 11 bases of the junction left unmatched. The germline CDR1 and CDR2 sequences are KGHSH and LQKENI. The CDR3 loop is CASSPLDRAFVYEQYF. The CDR3 DNA reads as TGTGCCAGCTCACCCTTGGACAGGGCGTTCGTATACGAGCAGTACTTC. Complete variable domain (other parts from reference TRBV18 and TRBJ2-7): NAGVMQNPRHLVRRRGQEARLRCSPMKGHSHVYWYRQLPEEGLKFMVYLQKENIIDESGMPKERFSAEFPKEGPSILRIQQVVRGDSAAYFCASSPLDRAFVYEQYFGPGTRLTVT.

V gene TRBV7-9 combines with J gene TRBJ2-3, with D perhaps TRBD2 (5 bases). CDR3 length: 11 amino acids. V lost 10 bases to trimming and J lost 3 bases, with 8 bases between them. CDR1 SEHNR and CDR2 FQNEAQ come from the germline V gene (reference sequence). The CDR3 protein is CATSGTDTQYF. DNA of the CDR3: TGTGCCACCTCGGGGACAGATACGCAGTATTTT.

The chain combines TRBV11-2 with TRBJ1-1; TRBD1 matches at 11 bases. The CDR3 length is 14 residues. With 5 bases clipped from V and 6 bases from J, the junction kept 5 bases outside the gene matches. Germline V gene lookup returns CDR1 SGHAT and CDR2 FQNNGV. The CDR3 loop reads CASSPGQGAAEAFF. The CDR3 coding sequence is TGTGCCAGCAGCCCCGGACAGGGGGCCGCTGAAGCTTTCTTT.

The chain is built from TRBV5-6 and TRBJ1-3; unclear D gene. The V gene's germline CDR1 is SGHDT and CDR2 YYEEEE. V was pared by 0 bases and J by 0 bases, with 10 bases between. There are 16 residues in the CDR3. CDR3 in DNA: TGTGCCAGCAGCTTGGGTGCCAGGAGCTCTGGAAACACCATATATTTT. Residues: CASSLGARSSGNTIYF.

The chain uses TRBV5-6 and TRBJ1-2; D not resolved. Deletions cut 3 bases from V and 4 bases from J, with 19 bases between. The CDR3 extends over 16 amino acids. Germline loops: CDR1 SGHDT, CDR2 YYEEEE. The CDR3 nucleotides are TGTGCCAGCAGCTCAGAGACCGCGTCCCTCATCTATGGCTACACCTTC. This translates into CASSSETASLIYGYTF.

The chain links TRBV2 to TRBJ1-2, with 7 bases aligning to TRBD1. Germline-derived CDR1 and CDR2 are SNHLY and FYNNEI. The CDR3 sequence is 15 residues long. J lost 5 bases, V lost 5 bases, and 11 bases had no gene match. CDR3 region: CASSSWDSLRYGYTF. The CDR3 coding sequence is TGTGCCAGCAGTTCTTGGGACAGTCTTCGGTATGGCTACACCTTC.

This chain links TRBV4-3 with TRBJ2-7; D unclear. The CDR3 loop spans 15 amino acids. Trimming pared 0 bases from V and 2 bases from J, leaving 11 bases between. Per the germline V gene, CDR1 is LGHNA and CDR2 is YSLEER. CDR3 sequence reads: CASSQDTAVPYEQYF. The CDR3 DNA reads as TGCGCCAGCAGCCAAGATACGGCGGTTCCCTACGAGCAGTACTTC.

The chain is built from TRBV2 and TRBJ2-7; D remains unclear. This CDR3 region has 14 residues. The V gene lost 2 bases and the J gene lost 2 bases, with 10 bases spanning the gap. Germline V gene sequence: CDR1 SNHLY, CDR2 FYNNEI. CDR3 bases: TGTGCCAGCAGTGAATATTCCGCCGCCTACGAGCAGTACTTC. As protein: CASSEYSAAYEQYF.

The V call is TRBV7-9, the J call TRBJ2-3, with D possibly matching TRBD1 (5 bases). The V gene lost 5 bases and the J gene lost 1 base, with 16 bases spanning the gap. CDR1 SEHNR and CDR2 FQNEAQ come from the germline V gene (reference sequence). This CDR3 spans 16 amino acids. CDR3 sequence: CASSDRQISGTDTQYF. Here the CDR3 DNA reads TGTGCCAGCAGCGACCGACAGATCTCTGGCACAGATACGCAGTATTTT.

The chain joins TRBV28 to TRBJ1-5; D ambiguous. The V end lost 5 bases, the J end lost 5 bases, and 1 base lay between the germline ends. The CDR3 is 10 amino acids. The germline CDR1 and CDR2 sequences are MDHEN and SYDVKM. The CDR3 nucleotides are TGTGCCAGCAGTGATCAGCCCCAGCATTTT. Amino acid sequence: CASSDQPQHF.

V is TRBV11-2 and J is TRBJ2-3; 11 positions match TRBD1. CDR1 and CDR2 from the germline V gene are SGHAT and FQNNGV. This CDR3 has 16 amino acids. The junction had 8 bases not matched to a gene; V was cut back by 5 bases and J by 4 bases. CDR3 protein: CASSQWTGGRSDTQYF. The CDR3 nucleotides are TGTGCCAGCAGCCAGTGGACAGGGGGCCGATCAGATACGCAGTATTTT. The full variable domain, completed using reference TRBV11-2 and TRBJ2-3, is EAGVAQSPRYKIIEKRQSVAFWCNPISGHATLYWYQQILGQGPKLLIQFQNNGVVDDSQLPKDRFSAERLKGVDSTLKIQPAKLEDSAVYLCASSQWTGGRSDTQYFGPGTRLTVL.

The rearrangement links TRBV11-1 to TRBJ2-3; TRBD2 matches at 12 bases. Per the germline V gene, CDR1 is SGHAT and CDR2 is FQDESV (reference sequence). The CDR3 loop spans 16 amino acids. The V and J ends lost 3 bases and 3 bases, in that order; junction bases with no gene match: 4. Here the CDR3 DNA reads TGTGCCAGCAGCTTCGGGCTAGCGGGGGGGACAGATACGCAGTATTTT. Its translation is CASSFGLAGGTDTQYF.